This TCR beta chain appears in the sequencing data of a study of T cell changes during pregnancy in multiple sclerosis. TCRdb's table, derived via immunoSEQ multiplex PCR, lists solely in-frame clones and lacks some. The sample consists of some 64,000 clones, 90% to 95% of them appearing once. This CDR3 spans 14 amino acids. Germline-derived CDR1 and CDR2 are SEHNR and FQNEAQ (reference sequence). The junction had 4 bases not matched to a gene; V was cut back by 2 bases and J by 4 bases. Here the sequenced sample was peripheral blood, taken after pregnancy. The V gene is TRBV7-9, the J gene TRBJ1-2; 7 nucleotides match TRBD1. The receptor comes from a female donor with multiple sclerosis, enrolled in a pregnancy study. The CDR3 DNA is TGTGCCAGCAGCTTATTTCGGACAGGCTATGGCTACACCTTC. Translated: CASSLFRTGYGYTF.